The 19 T cell receptor beta chains presented below share a single source sample, sequenced in a study of T cells in Graves' hyperthyroidism and ophthalmopathy. It was RNA transcripts that yielded the amplified TCR beta CDR3 regions. A set of HTBI primers served as the primers for a first-round RT-PCR of the TCR CDR3. TCRdb reanalysed the multiplex PCR reads using MiXCR and keeps one entry per CDR3 protein. The table lists about 420,000 distinct CDR3 sequences, about 13% of them singletons. The sequencing input was blood. The origin of the receptors is a woman between 18 and 30 years old with Graves' hyperthyroidism.

The table lists this clonotype with many counts. The rearrangement joins TRBV5-1 to TRBJ2-3; 9 nucleotides line up with TRBD1. The CDR3 totals 15 residues. Germline V lookup: CDR1 SGHRS, CDR2 YFSETQ. After removal of 4 bases from V and 3 bases from J, the junction contained 6 bases not matched to a gene. CDR3 loop: CASSTTGGGTDTQYF. The CDR3 DNA follows: TGCGCCAGCAGCACGACAGGGGGAGGTACAGATACGCAGTATTTT.

The sample holds many counts of this clonotype. CDR3 sequence: CASSLRGAAGQFF. CDR3 in DNA: TGTGCCAGCAGCTTAAGAGGGGCGGCCGGGCAGTTCTTC. The chain couples TRBV7-8 to TRBJ2-1; D is perhaps TRBD1 or TRBD2 (5 bases each). V lost 2 bases to trimming and J lost 12 bases, with 14 bases between them. The CDR3 has 13 amino acids. The germline V gene encodes CDR1 SGHVS and CDR2 FQNEAQ.

This clonotype was observed once. This chain links TRBV7-2 with TRBJ2-2, with 8 bases identical to TRBD1. The CDR3 is made up of 15 amino acids. Germline V gives CDR1 SGHTA, CDR2 FQGNSA. J lost 6 bases, V lost 2 bases, and 5 bases had no gene match. CDR3 in DNA: TGTGCCAGCAGCTTATGGGGACAGGAACCCGGGGAGCTGTTTTTT. It is translated as CASSLWGQEPGELFF. Full variable domain (rest looked up from reference TRBV7-2 and TRBJ2-2): GAGVSQSPSNKVTEKGKDVELRCDPISGHTALYWYRQSLGQGLEFLIYFQGNSAPDKSGLPSDRFSAERTGGSVSTLTIQRTQQEDSAVYLCASSLWGQEPGELFFGEGSRLTVL.

This clonotype came up a few times. This chain uses TRBV7-8 with TRBJ1-5, with 8 positions matching TRBD1. The CDR3 extends over 18 amino acids. The germline CDR1 and CDR2 sequences are SGHVS and FQNEAQ. V gave up 2 bases and J gave up 4 bases; unmatched junction bases: 13. The CDR3 loop reads CASSLTRQGRGFNQPQHF. In nucleotides, the CDR3 is TGTGCCAGCAGCTTAACTCGACAGGGGAGGGGGTTTAATCAGCCCCAGCATTTT.

A note on this clonotype: A much bigger clone sits one base away, suggesting this may be a read error. The chain joins TRBV10-3 to TRBJ2-3; TRBD2 matches 8 bases. Germline lookup yields CDR1 ENHRY and CDR2 SYGVKD. The CDR3 contains 13 residues. The CDR3 is CAISGRAQDMQYF. CDR3 nucleotide sequence: TGTGCCATCAGCGGGAGGGCCCAAGATATGCAGTATTTT.

This clonotype has more than one count but fewer than ten. The V and J genes are TRBV9 and TRBJ2-1, with 7 bases fitting TRBD2. Germline V gene data show CDR1 as SGDLS and CDR2 as YYNGEE. Trimming removed 0 bases from V and 7 bases from J; junction bases left unmatched: 10. CDR3 length: 16 residues. CDR3 residues: CASSVDPGLVKNEQFF. The CDR3 nucleotides read TGTGCCAGCAGCGTAGACCCCGGACTAGTTAAGAATGAGCAGTTCTTC.

The V and J genes are TRBV6-1 and TRBJ2-2; D perhaps matches TRBD1 (6 bases). The CDR3 has 16 amino acids. Between the trimmed V and J ends, which lost 5 bases and 0 bases, there was a span of 13 bases. Per germline, CDR1 MNHNS and CDR2 SASEGT. CDR3 region: CASSPGVGANTGELFF. For the CDR3, the DNA is TGTGCCAGCAGTCCAGGGGTCGGGGCGAACACCGGGGAGCTGTTTTTT.

The table lists this clonotype with many counts. This rearrangement joins TRBV28 to TRBJ2-3; TRBD2 aligns across 8 bases. This CDR3 has 15 residues. Germline V gene lookup returns CDR1 MDHEN and CDR2 SYDVKM. The V gene end was trimmed by 2 bases and the J gene end by 4 bases; junction bases not matched to a gene: 5. The CDR3 nucleotides are TGTGCCAGCAGTTTAAGCGGGAGAGGGGCAGATACGCAGTATTTT. Protein sequence: CASSLSGRGADTQYF. Supplemented by reference TRBV28 and TRBJ2-3, the full variable domain reads DVKVTQSSRYLVKRTGEKVFLECVQDMDHENMFWYRQDPGLGLRLIYFSYDVKMKEKGDIPEGYSVSREKKERFSLILESASTNQTSMYLCASSLSGRGADTQYFGPGTRLTVL.

This clonotype appeared many times. The rearrangement joins TRBV28 to TRBJ1-3, with D perhaps matching TRBD1 (5 bases). CDR1 and CDR2 (germline): MDHEN, SYDVKM. This CDR3 region has 16 residues. V lost 4 bases, J lost 7 bases, and 20 bases lay in between. The CDR3 coding sequence is TGTGCCAGCAGTTCCCCAGGGACCCTTGTCTGGAACACCATATATTTT. This sequence encodes CASSSPGTLVWNTIYF.

This clonotype was seen repeatedly, ten times or more. J is TRBJ1-1 and V is TRBV9; no clear D gene. This CDR3 contains 14 residues. Looked up from germline, CDR1 is SGDLS and CDR2 is YYNGEE. V dropped 0 bases and J dropped 6 bases, with 12 bases sitting between them. CDR3 amino acids: CASSVEGEASEAFF. For the CDR3, the DNA is TGTGCCAGCAGCGTAGAAGGCGAGGCGTCTGAAGCTTTCTTT.

V is TRBV5-1 and J is TRBJ2-7; 9 nucleotides line up with TRBD1. The CDR3 spans 15 residues. CDR1 and CDR2 (germline): SGHRS, YFSETQ. Unmatched junction bases numbered 7, after V lost 3 bases and J lost 3 bases. The CDR3 reads CASSSAGTGNYEQYF. CDR3 sequence (DNA): TGCGCCAGCAGCTCCGCCGGGACAGGGAACTACGAGCAGTACTTC.

DNA of the CDR3: TGTGCCAGCAGCGTAGGATTTGTGGAGACCCAGTACTTC. Translated, it gives CASSVGFVETQYF. This chain joins TRBV9 and TRBJ2-5; D unclear. V was trimmed by 0 bases and J by 5 bases, leaving 8 bases between them. Germline values: CDR1 SGDLS, CDR2 YYNGEE. The CDR3 loop spans 13 amino acids.

In this sample, this clonotype turned up many times. The rearrangement uses TRBV6-1 and TRBJ2-1; D remains unclear. Per germline, CDR1 MNHNS and CDR2 SASEGT. V shed 3 bases and J shed 5 bases, with 11 bases lying between them. The CDR3 has 14 residues. The CDR3 sequence: CASSDPPKDNEQFF. In nucleotides, the CDR3 is TGTGCCAGCAGTGACCCCCCGAAGGACAATGAGCAGTTCTTC.

A few counts support this clonotype. This sequence joins TRBV6-4 and TRBJ2-1; D is possibly TRBD2 (6 bases). This CDR3 region has 16 residues. CDR1 and CDR2 (germline): MRHNA, SNTAGT. V gave up 3 bases and J gave up 0 bases, with 12 bases separating them. This CDR3 reads CASSEGAGSSYNEQFF. The CDR3 DNA reads TGTGCCAGCAGTGAAGGGGCGGGAAGCTCCTACAATGAGCAGTTCTTC.

This clonotype was observed a few times. The rearrangement links TRBV2 to TRBJ1-6; D is unresolved. V dropped 0 bases and J dropped 8 bases, with 11 bases sitting between them. The CDR3 runs 15 residues. Germline values: CDR1 SNHLY, CDR2 FYNNEI. The CDR3 region is CASSEARSGYSPLHF. The DNA for the CDR3 is TGTGCCAGCAGTGAAGCGAGGTCCGGGTATTCACCCCTCCACTTT. Full variable domain (rest looked up from reference TRBV2 and TRBJ1-6): EPEVTQTPSHQVTQMGQEVILRCVPISNHLYFYWYRQILGQKVEFLVSFYNNEISEKSEIFDDQFSVERPDGSNFTLKIRSTKLEDSAMYFCASSEARSGYSPLHFGNGTRLTVT.

Only a few counts were recorded for this clonotype. The genes are TRBV3-1 and TRBJ2-1; 7 bases match TRBD2. The CDR3 covers 15 residues. V lost 2 bases, J lost 5 bases, and 6 bases stayed unmatched. Germline V CDR1 and CDR2: LGHDT, YNNKEL (reference sequence). This CDR3 reads CASSQPLLANNEQFF. The CDR3 coding sequence is TGTGCCAGCAGCCAACCTTTACTAGCGAACAATGAGCAGTTCTTC.

This clonotype was picked up many times. CDR3 in amino acids: CSATYTSAGYGYTF. The CDR3 coding sequence is TGCAGTGCTACCTATACTTCGGCCGGCTATGGCTACACCTTC. The V gene is TRBV20-1, the J gene TRBJ1-2; no firm D call. Germline V gene data show CDR1 as DFQATT and CDR2 as SNEGSKA (reference sequence). With 4 bases removed from V and 4 bases from J, the gap between germline ends came to 16 bases. The CDR3 has 14 residues.

The table lists this clonotype with many counts. The V gene is TRBV29-1, the J gene TRBJ2-7; 8 bases agree with TRBD1. The CDR3 runs to 11 residues. Germline CDR1 SQVTM, CDR2 ANQGSEA. Germline trimming cut 7 bases from V and 6 bases from J; bases unmatched to any gene: 5. CDR3 coding DNA: TGCAGCGGAGGGACAGGCACCGAGCAGTACTTC. Its translation is CSGGTGTEQYF.

On this clonotype itself: A much larger clone differs by one base, so this may be a read error. V is TRBV13 and J is TRBJ2-4, with TRBD1 identical over 9 bases. CDR1 and CDR2 (germline): PRHDT, FYEKMQ (reference sequence). This CDR3 has 14 residues. Germline trimming cut 5 bases from V and 5 bases from J; bases unmatched to any gene: 4. The CDR3 coding sequence is TGTGCCAGCAGCCCCCGGACAGGGGAAAACATTCAGTACTTC. Encoded protein: CASSPRTGENIQYF.